What follows are 23 T cell receptor beta chains derived from one specimen sequenced in a study of T cells in Graves' hyperthyroidism and ophthalmopathy. RNA transcripts yielded amplified TCR beta CDR3 regions. First-round RT-PCR of the TCR CDR3 relied on the HTBI primer set. TCRdb passed the multiplex PCR reads through MiXCR, listing each CDR3 protein once. Found here are more than 300,000 distinct CDR3 sequences, over 11% of them singletons; the top ten hold 9.5% to 11%. The sequencing sample was made of blood. These receptors all stem from a woman aged 60-75 years with Graves' hyperthyroidism.

This clonotype was found many times. J is TRBJ1-1 and V is TRBV7-8; D is uncertain. From germline, CDR1 is SGHVS and CDR2 FQNEAQ. Between the trimmed V and J ends, which lost 6 bases and 1 base, there was a span of 12 bases. The CDR3 runs to 14 residues. The CDR3 sequence is CASSGLGPNTEAFF. The CDR3, as DNA: TGTGCCAGCAGTGGCCTCGGACCGAACACTGAAGCTTTCTTT.

This chain links TRBV6-2 or TRBV6-3 with TRBJ1-4, with unresolved D. Germline lookup yields CDR1 MNHEY and CDR2 SVGEGT. The V and J ends lost 6 bases and 5 bases respectively, with 7 bases between them. This CDR3 spans 12 amino acids. In DNA form, the CDR3 reads TGTGCCAGCAGGCCCCAGAATGAAAAACTGTTTTTT. Its protein is CASRPQNEKLFF.

This clonotype was observed many times. This chain uses TRBV20-1 with TRBJ2-7, with 9 bases matching TRBD2. There are 13 residues in the CDR3. Germline assignment: CDR1 DFQATT and CDR2 SNEGSKA (reference sequence). Losses at the gene ends were 4 bases for V and 2 bases for J; bases not matched to a gene: 3. CDR3 in DNA: TGCAGTGCTACGCGGGAGGGCGCCTACGAGCAGTACTTC. Translated, it gives CSATREGAYEQYF.

The rearrangement uses TRBV4-1 and TRBJ1-6; D not certain. V lost 4 bases, J lost 7 bases, and 17 bases lay in between. This CDR3 is 16 amino acids long. Germline CDR1 is MGHRA and CDR2 is YSYEKL. The CDR3 DNA sequence: TGCGCCAGCAGCCGCGGGCGGACCTACTCCAATTCACCCCTCCACTTT. Amino acids: CASSRGRTYSNSPLHF.

The chain links TRBV2 to TRBJ2-5; either TRBD1 or TRBD2 may supply D (5 bases each). Per the germline V gene, CDR1 is SNHLY and CDR2 is FYNNEI. V lost 4 bases and J lost 3, with 12 bases in between. CDR3 length: 14 amino acids. Written as DNA, the CDR3 is TGTGCCAGCAGTGCTCGACGAGGGGAAGAGACCCAGTACTTC. Its translation is CASSARRGEETQYF.

This clonotype was found many times. The rearrangement joins TRBV30 to TRBJ1-1; TRBD1 aligns across 9 bases. The CDR3 covers 14 residues. Losses at the gene ends were 0 bases for V and 5 bases for J; bases not matched to a gene: 4. Germline CDR1 GTSNPN, CDR2 SVGIG (reference sequence). The CDR3 DNA follows: TGTGCCTGGAGTGTCACAGGGGGCTGGACTGAAGCTTTCTTT. Translation: CAWSVTGGWTEAFF. The full variable domain, rest sourced from reference TRBV30 and TRBJ1-1, is SQTIHQWPATLVQPVGSPLSLECTVEGTSNPNLYWYRQAAGRGLQLLFYSVGIGQISSEVPQNLSASRPQDRQFILSSKKLLLSDSGFYLCAWSVTGGWTEAFFGQGTRLTVV.

This clonotype was seen many times. CDR3 nucleotide sequence: TGTGCCAGCAGTTATGGGGGCTATGGCTACACCTTC. This encodes CASSYGGYGYTF. This chain uses TRBV28 with TRBJ1-2; possible D gene TRBD1, 5 bases. V shed 4 bases and J shed 4 bases, with 7 bases lying between them. In germline, CDR1 is MDHEN, CDR2 SYDVKM. This CDR3 region has 12 residues.

This chain uses TRBV30 with TRBJ1-6; D perhaps matches TRBD1 (5 bases). The CDR3 has 15 amino acids. Germline V gives CDR1 GTSNPN, CDR2 SVGIG (reference sequence). Trimming left V 1 base short and J 0 bases short, with 7 bases between. CDR3 protein: CAWSEGSSYNSPLHF. For the CDR3, the DNA is TGTGCCTGGAGTGAGGGGAGCTCCTATAATTCACCCCTCCACTTT.

This clonotype was picked up many times. This chain uses TRBV12-5 with TRBJ1-1; D possibly corresponds to TRBD1 (6 bases). CDR3 size: 14 residues. Germline assignment: CDR1 LGHNT and CDR2 FRNRAP. V was trimmed by 8 bases and J by 1 base, leaving 14 bases between them. The CDR3 DNA follows: TGTGCTAGTCGGCGACAGGACCCGAACACTGAAGCTTTCTTT. Translated, it gives CASRRQDPNTEAFF. Drawing the rest from reference TRBV12-5 and TRBJ1-1, the complete variable domain is DARVTQTPRHKVTEMGQEVTMRCQPILGHNTVFWYRQTMMQGLELLAYFRNRAPLDDSGMPKDRFSAEMPDATLATLKIQPSEPRDSAVYFCASRRQDPNTEAFFGQGTRLTVV.

The sample holds a few counts of this clonotype. V gene TRBV10-3 combines with J gene TRBJ2-2, with unresolved D. Looked up from germline, CDR1 is ENHRY and CDR2 is SYGVKD. V lost 2 bases, J lost 8 bases, and 6 bases lay in between. The CDR3 is 12 residues long. This CDR3 is CAISEAVGELFF. As DNA, the CDR3 is TGTGCCATCAGTGAGGCGGTTGGGGAGCTGTTTTTT.

As to this clonotype: Its ends do not fully match the called genes, so a read error is possible. The chain couples TRBV3-1 to TRBJ2-3, with D unclear. Germline CDR1 LGHDT, CDR2 YNNKEL (reference sequence). CDR3 length: 15 amino acids. The CDR3 sequence: CAGSQAPQPTDTQYF. The CDR3, as DNA: TGTGCCGGCAGCCAAGCCCCACAGCCCACAGATACGCAGTATTTT.

This clonotype was observed at least ten times. The chain links TRBV3-1 to TRBJ2-5; TRBD2 agrees at 10 bases. The germline CDR1 and CDR2 sequences are LGHDT and YNNKEL (reference sequence). The CDR3 totals 16 residues. V was pared by 3 bases and J by 5 bases, with 9 bases of the junction left unmatched. In nucleotides, the CDR3 is TGTGCCAGCAGCCACCAGCGGCTAGCGGGAGTGGAGACCCAGTACTTC. Protein product: CASSHQRLAGVETQYF.

This clonotype has at least ten counts. The chain uses TRBV12-3 or TRBV12-4 and TRBJ2-3, with D tentatively TRBD1 (6 bases). The CDR3 extends over 13 amino acids. Deletions cut 5 bases from V and 4 bases from J, with 10 bases between. CDR3 residues: CASSDNRADTQYF. CDR3 nucleotides: TGTGCCAGCAGTGACAACAGGGCAGATACGCAGTATTTT.

This clonotype was observed a handful of times. J is TRBJ2-1 and V is TRBV6-2 or TRBV6-3, with a tentative D call TRBD1 (5 bases). The CDR3 is 14 residues long. Germline CDR1 and CDR2: MNHEY and SVGEGT. V dropped 3 bases and J dropped 8 bases, with 14 bases sitting between them. CDR3 coding DNA: TGTGCCAGCAGTTATCCAGGGAACCGGGATGAGCAGTTCTTC. Its protein product is CASSYPGNRDEQFF.

This clonotype was recorded at least ten times. The rearrangement uses TRBV12-5 and TRBJ1-2; the match to TRBD1 covers 7 bases. The V gene's germline CDR1 is LGHNT and CDR2 FRNRAP. The V segment lost 4 bases and the J segment 8 bases; nucleotides outside the gene matches: 7. The CDR3 is 13 amino acids. The CDR3 region has the DNA TGTGCTAGTGGTTCCAACAGGGGTGGCGGCTACACCTTC. This translates into CASGSNRGGGYTF.

This clonotype occurred many times. The rearrangement links TRBV13 to TRBJ2-1, with a weak D call TRBD1 (5 bases). Deletions cut 3 bases from V and 12 bases from J, with 27 bases between. CDR1 and CDR2 from the germline V gene are PRHDT and FYEKMQ (reference sequence). The CDR3 sequence is 17 residues long. In DNA, the CDR3 is TGTGCCAGCAGCTTCCTTCAAGGACATCCAGCTGTTTACGGGCAGTTCTTC. Amino acids: CASSFLQGHPAVYGQFF.

Ten or more counts support this clonotype. The CDR3 sequence: CASKVLYTEAFF. DNA for the CDR3: TGTGCCAGCAAGGTCTTATACACTGAAGCTTTCTTT. V usage is TRBV7-9 and J usage is TRBJ1-1; D is unresolved. Trimming pared 7 bases from V and 3 bases from J, leaving 9 bases between. The CDR3 extends over 12 amino acids. CDR1 is SEHNR, CDR2 FQNEAQ, per germline (reference sequence).

This sequence joins TRBV9 and TRBJ2-7; D is tentatively TRBD1 or TRBD2 (7 bases each). The CDR3 has 16 residues. CDR1 is SGDLS, CDR2 YYNGEE, per germline. V gave up 3 bases and J gave up 0 bases, with 16 bases separating them. Written as DNA, the CDR3 is TGTGCCAGCAGCGAGGGGGCGGGACTACACTCCTACGAGCAGTACTTC. Protein sequence: CASSEGAGLHSYEQYF.

This clonotype has a count of ten or more. The genes are TRBV2 and TRBJ2-1, with 9 bases that match TRBD2. Per germline, CDR1 SNHLY and CDR2 FYNNEI. J gave up 7 bases and V 7 bases, and 14 bases lay outside the gene matches. This CDR3 has 16 amino acids. The CDR3 nucleotides are TGTGCCAGCACTGTCCTTGGGGCTAGCGGGATGAATGAGCAGTTCTTC. Amino acids: CASTVLGASGMNEQFF.

This clonotype was seen many times. The chain recombines TRBV12-3 or TRBV12-4 with TRBJ2-2; TRBD1 agrees at 11 bases. The trim removed 5 bases at V and 5 bases at J, leaving 4 bases unmatched. This CDR3 contains 15 residues. CDR3 amino acids: CASSLGTGGTGELFF. CDR3 nucleotides: TGTGCCAGCAGTCTTGGGACAGGGGGGACCGGGGAGCTGTTTTTT.

There are many counts of this clonotype. This sequence joins TRBV20-1 and TRBJ2-7; 10 bases match TRBD2. Germline loops: CDR1 DFQATT, CDR2 SNEGSKA (reference sequence). The length of the CDR3 is 19 residues. The junction had 19 bases not matched to a gene; V was cut back by 3 bases and J by 2 bases. CDR3 nucleotides: TGCAGTGCTAGTCGGCCAGCGGGAGGGCCAGGTGGAATTGCCTACGAGCAGTACTTC. It is translated as CSASRPAGGPGGIAYEQYF.

This clonotype was observed many times. The V gene is TRBV20-1, the J gene TRBJ1-5; D gene unclear. V was trimmed by 3 bases and J by 1 base, leaving 7 bases between them. Germline-derived CDR1 and CDR2 are DFQATT and SNEGSKA (reference sequence). The CDR3 has 13 residues. DNA for the CDR3: TGCAGTGCTAGCGAAGAAAGCAATCAGCCCCAGCATTTT. Residues: CSASEESNQPQHF.

This clonotype was recorded at least ten times. CDR3 sequence reads: CASSVLDSYGYTF. The DNA of the CDR3 is TGTGCCAGCAGTGTATTGGACAGCTATGGCTACACCTTC. The chain has TRBV2 and TRBJ1-2, with TRBD1 as a possible D gene (6 bases). The CDR3 contains 13 residues. Germline V lookup: CDR1 SNHLY, CDR2 FYNNEI. The V end lost 4 bases, the J end lost 4 bases, and 10 bases lay between the germline ends.